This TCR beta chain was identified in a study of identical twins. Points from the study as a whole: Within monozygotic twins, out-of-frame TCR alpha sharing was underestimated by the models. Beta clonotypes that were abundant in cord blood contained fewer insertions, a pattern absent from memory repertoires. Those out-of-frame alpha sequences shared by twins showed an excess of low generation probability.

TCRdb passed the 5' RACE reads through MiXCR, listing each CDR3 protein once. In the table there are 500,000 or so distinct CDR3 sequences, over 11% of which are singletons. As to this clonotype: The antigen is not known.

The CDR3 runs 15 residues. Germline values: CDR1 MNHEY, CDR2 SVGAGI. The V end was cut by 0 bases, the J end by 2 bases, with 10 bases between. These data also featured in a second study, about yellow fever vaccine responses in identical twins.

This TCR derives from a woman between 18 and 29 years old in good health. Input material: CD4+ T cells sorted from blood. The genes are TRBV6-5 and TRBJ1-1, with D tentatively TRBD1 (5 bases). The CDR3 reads CASSYSGEFNTEAFF. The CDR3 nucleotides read TGTGCCAGCAGTTACTCAGGGGAATTCAACACTGAAGCTTTCTTT.